The source of this TCR beta chain is a study of shared clonotypes between healthy human individuals. Study-level background: Per donor, CD8 memory used one plate, CD8 naive used two, CD4 memory used three and CD4 naive used three.

The assay used deep level. Produced via immunoSEQ multiplex PCR; TCRdb's table is partial and in-frame only. Counted here are roughly 520,000 clones, about 96% occurring once; the ten biggest clones make up 0.05% to 0.07%. Germline V gives CDR1 SGHRS, CDR2 YFSETQ. This CDR3 has 15 residues. J gave up 7 bases and V 8 bases, and 17 bases lay outside the gene matches. Sequencing was performed on naive CD4+ T cells sorted from blood. Subset reported: CD45RA+ positively selected. J is TRBJ2-5 and V is TRBV5-1; 7 bases map to TRBD2. This clonotype was obtained from a woman aged 25 to 39 in good health. The CDR3 sequence is CASHIGGSQVVTQYF. The CDR3, as DNA: TGCGCCAGTCACATTGGCGGGAGTCAGGTCGTGACCCAGTACTTC.